This TCR beta chain was sequenced during a study of blood T cell repertoires in COVID-19. On the study more broadly: The cDNA or gDNA used as material had been derived from T cells, B-cell-depleted T cells, or PBMCs.

Only in-frame clones appear in the TCRdb table, and some are missing; sequencing was by immunoSEQ multiplex PCR. The sample holds some 69,000 clones, approximately 88% seen once. CDR1 and CDR2 from the germline V gene are MGHDK and SYGVNS. Deletions cut 1 base from V and 1 base from J, with 10 bases between. This CDR3 contains 15 residues. The rearrangement uses TRBV25-1 and TRBJ1-1, with D unresolved. The sample comprised peripheral blood. The origin of this receptor is a man at least 80 years old with active or convalescent COVID-19. CDR3 region: CASSEFFRGNTEAFF. The CDR3 bases are TGTGCCAGCAGTGAATTCTTCCGGGGGAACACTGAAGCTTTCTTT. The full variable domain, its missing parts supplied by reference TRBV25-1 and TRBJ1-1, is EADIYQTPRYLVIGTGKKITLECSQTMGHDKMYWYQQDPGMELHLIHYSYGVNSTEKGDLSSESTVSRIRTEHFPLTLESARPSHTSQYLCASSEFFRGNTEAFFGQGTRLTVV.